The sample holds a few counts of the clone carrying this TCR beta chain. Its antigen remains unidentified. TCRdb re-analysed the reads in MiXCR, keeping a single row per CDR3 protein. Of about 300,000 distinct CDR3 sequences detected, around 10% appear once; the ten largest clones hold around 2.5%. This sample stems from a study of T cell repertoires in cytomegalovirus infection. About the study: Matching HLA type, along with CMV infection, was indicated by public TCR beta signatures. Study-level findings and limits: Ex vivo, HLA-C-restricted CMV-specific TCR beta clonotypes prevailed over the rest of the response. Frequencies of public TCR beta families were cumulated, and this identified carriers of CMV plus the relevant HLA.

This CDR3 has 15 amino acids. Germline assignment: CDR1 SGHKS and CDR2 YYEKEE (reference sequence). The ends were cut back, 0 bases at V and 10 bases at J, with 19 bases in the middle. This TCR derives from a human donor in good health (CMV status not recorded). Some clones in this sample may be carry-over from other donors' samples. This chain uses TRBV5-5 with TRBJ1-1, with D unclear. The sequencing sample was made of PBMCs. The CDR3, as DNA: TGTGCCAGCAGCTTGGTACTCTCAGCTGGACGTGGAGCTTTCTTT. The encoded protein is CASSLVLSAGRGAFF.